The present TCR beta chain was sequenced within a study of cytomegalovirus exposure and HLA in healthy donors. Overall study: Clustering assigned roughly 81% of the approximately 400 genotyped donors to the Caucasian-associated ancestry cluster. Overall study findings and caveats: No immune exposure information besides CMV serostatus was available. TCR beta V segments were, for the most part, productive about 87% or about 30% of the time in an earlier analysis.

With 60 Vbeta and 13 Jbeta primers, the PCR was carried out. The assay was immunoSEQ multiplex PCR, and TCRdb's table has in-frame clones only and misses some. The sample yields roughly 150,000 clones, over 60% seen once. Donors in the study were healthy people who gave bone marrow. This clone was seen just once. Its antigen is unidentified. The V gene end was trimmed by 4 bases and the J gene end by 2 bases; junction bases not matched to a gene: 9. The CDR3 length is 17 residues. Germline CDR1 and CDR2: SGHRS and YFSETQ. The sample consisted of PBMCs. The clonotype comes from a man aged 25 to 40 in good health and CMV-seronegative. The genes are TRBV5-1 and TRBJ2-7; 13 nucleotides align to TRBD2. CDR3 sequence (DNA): TGCGCCAGCAGCGTTACCGGGACTAGCGGGACCGCCTACGAGCAGTACTTC. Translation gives CASSVTGTSGTAYEQYF.